Presented here are 7 T cell receptor beta chains from one specimen sequenced in a study of a mutant IDH1 vaccine in newly diagnosed glioma. Assay: immunoSEQ multiplex PCR; the TCRdb copy retains only in-frame clones and omits some. The data hold 35,000 to 50,000 clones, with 75% to 85% observed a single time. Regarding time point: week 35, safety follow-up. Vaccination comprised doses that each held 300 ug of mutant IDH1 20-mer peptide, plus topical imiquimod. The antigens these receptors bind are not known. The sample in question was PBMCs, obtained from a glioma patient whose treatment included an IDH1 peptide vaccine. The receptors shown here come from a woman in her forties or fifties with glioma.

The CDR3 protein is CASSPDRGRVPLHF. CDR3 nucleotides: TGTGCCAGCAGCCCTGACAGGGGGCGCGTACCCCTCCACTTT. The chain has TRBV14 and TRBJ1-6; 10 bases line up with TRBD1. This CDR3 is built from 14 residues. J was trimmed by 12 bases and V by 4 bases; bases with no gene match: 6. Per the germline V gene, CDR1 is SGHDN and CDR2 is FVKESK.

The rearrangement links TRBV9 to TRBJ2-5; D is unresolved. From germline, CDR1 is SGDLS and CDR2 YYNGEE. The CDR3 length is 15 residues. The V end was cut by 0 bases, the J end by 1 base, with 10 bases between. This CDR3 reads CASSVGTVPQETQYF. The CDR3 DNA reads TGTGCCAGCAGCGTAGGGACGGTCCCCCAAGAGACCCAGTACTTC.

The V and J genes are TRBV6-1 and TRBJ2-5; 7 positions match TRBD2. CDR3 size: 12 residues. V lost 11 bases, J lost 3 bases, and 6 bases stayed unmatched. CDR1 is MNHNS and CDR2 is SASEGT in the germline V gene. CDR3 DNA sequence: TGTGCCGGGGGGGGGATGAAAGAGACCCAGTACTTC. Residues: CAGGGMKETQYF.

The chain recombines TRBV6-1 with TRBJ2-2, with D possibly being TRBD2 (5 bases). Looked up from germline, CDR1 is MNHNS and CDR2 is SASEGT. Trimming took 1 base from V and 6 from J, leaving 15 bases between them. The CDR3 consists of 16 residues. Here the CDR3 DNA reads TGTGCCAGCAGTGAAGGTTGGTCTAGCAAGTCCGGGGAGCTGTTTTTT. It is translated as CASSEGWSSKSGELFF.

This chain uses TRBV9 with TRBJ1-2; 9 bases align to TRBD1. Germline V lookup: CDR1 SGDLS, CDR2 YYNGEE. V shed 3 bases, J shed 4 bases, and the junction held 10 bases outside the gene matches. The CDR3 runs to 16 residues. The CDR3 spells CASSAGTGTSIYGYTF. The CDR3 DNA sequence: TGTGCCAGCAGCGCCGGGACAGGGACCTCTATCTATGGCTACACCTTC. Looking up the rest from reference TRBV9 and TRBJ1-2 gives the full variable domain: DSGVTQTPKHLITATGQRVTLRCSPRSGDLSVYWYQQSLDQGLQFLIQYYNGEERAKGNILERFSAQQFPDLHSELNLSSLELGDSALYFCASSAGTGTSIYGYTFGSGTRLTVV.

V usage is TRBV14 and J usage is TRBJ1-1, with 7 bases aligning to TRBD1. Trimming cost V 3 bases and J 11 bases; bases outside gene matches: 21. Germline loops: CDR1 SGHDN, CDR2 FVKESK. CDR3 size: 17 residues. The CDR3 spells CASSHRQGRNLPSKAFF. CDR3 DNA sequence: TGTGCCAGCAGCCACAGACAGGGTAGGAACCTACCTTCCAAGGCTTTCTTT.

The V and J genes are TRBV7-9 and TRBJ1-1, with D possibly matching TRBD1 (5 bases). CDR3 length: 14 residues. Trimming stripped 3 bases from V and 1 base from J, with 9 bases between. Per germline, CDR1 SEHNR and CDR2 FQNEAQ (reference sequence). CDR3 DNA sequence: TGTGCCAGCAGCTTGCTCAGGGAGAACACTGAAGCTTTCTTT. It codes for CASSLLRENTEAFF.